The text below deals with one T cell receptor (beta chain). This clone has only one observation. Its target antigen remains unknown. No base qualities exist here, and no much larger clone lies one base off it. Libraries came from the immunoSEQ multiplex PCR assay. The multiplex PCR relied on a mix of 60 forward primers for TCR Vbeta segments and 13 reverse primers for TCR Jbeta segments. Amplification of the CDR3 region of rearranged TCR beta genes was performed with a multiplex PCR assay on genomic DNA. On the Illumina HiSeq System, the amplified TCR beta libraries were sequenced as 87-base-pair reads. As for the original processing: Across the roughly 640 repertoires, a later analysis counted approximately 75 million unique TCR beta chains, 9.5 million to 12 million of which were shared by at least two donors. Raw reads were error-corrected and collapsed into unique sequences by a nearest-neighbor algorithm in which closely related sequences were merged to remove PCR and sequencing errors. CDR3 sequences were aligned to IMGT reference sequences to assign V, D and J gene segments. Each retained sequence needed at least a six-nucleotide match to both a V gene segment and a J gene segment. A rearrangement was called productive if the CDR3 had no stop codons and remained in frame with V and J, and every other rearrangement was called non-productive. Following IMGT convention, CDR3 was defined as the stretch from the second conserved V-encoded cysteine to the conserved J-encoded phenylalanine. The earlier analysis of 587 of the donors excluded sequences that lacked an unambiguous match to a single V gene segment. In an earlier analysis of several hundred of the donors, V segments were called functional above 56.7% productive rearrangements and were called segregating when the between-donor standard deviation exceeded 5%. To diagnose cytomegalovirus status from the catalog of TCR beta chain sequences, a statistical classification framework was built. In a later analysis, TCR nucleotide sequences were compared against IMGT/GENE-DB human TR gene sequences so that V and J genes could be assigned. Using the TCRdist pipeline, a later analysis assigned CDR3 sequences along with most-parsimonious VDJ recombination scenarios. A later analysis defined each TCR beta chain by its CDR3 amino acid sequence plus V-gene family, and excluded reads lacking a unique V-gene family. To address suspected cross-contamination and a sequencing artifact, a later analysis removed a few hundred highly shared, low-generation-probability nucleotide sequences. For each public chain, a later analysis derived a clonal expansion index from normalized ranks of inferred template counts within each repertoire. In a later analysis, generation probabilities were computed with a VDJ recombination model fitted to out-of-frame rearrangements, and the resulting probabilities were checked against IGoR. A later analysis scored TCR-TCR, TCR-HLA and TCR-CMV co-occurrence with hypergeometric tests, applying a repertoire-size bias correction to TCR pairs. A later analysis estimated false discovery rates by permuting HLA or CMV assignments 20 times. In a later analysis, co-occurring TCRs were grouped using DBSCAN, and TCRdist sequence similarity was added for clustering within HLA-allele-positive subsets. For co-occurrence clustering, repertoires with fewer than 30,000 or more than 120,000 public chains were excluded, along with roughly 5 repertoires with anomalous nucleotide sharing. TCRdb mirrors the immuneACCESS table, restricted to in-frame sequences. Some clones are absent from its copies; in checked studies, under half trace to an unresolved V gene, and the reason for the others is unknown. The D gene and trimming were derived from the DNA, and the V and J assignments and clone size from that table. The sample has around 160,000 clones on record, around 79% of them singletons. 6.5% to 8% of the sample is taken by the ten largest.

This specimen comes from a study of cytomegalovirus exposure and HLA in healthy donors (dated by TCRdb to 2015 to 2018). Study-level background: An earlier analysis of 587 of the donors reported 276 Gb of sequence data and 117 million unique TCR beta sequences obtained from roughly 170 million T cells. Donor age, sex, ethnicity and CMV serostatus were collected together with the repertoire data. Roughly 300 gigabases of sequencing data and 70 million to 100 million unique TCR sequences made up an early release that covered approximately 700 HLA-typed donors. To decide whether each TCR beta V gene segment behaved as functional or pseudogenic, an earlier analysis of some 600 of the donors relied on high-throughput TCR beta sequencing. In the later analysis, no new phenotypic data were used to find candidate immune exposures; instead, reliance was placed on TCR beta sequences and their occurrence across donors. The study was designed to test whether signatures of past pathogen exposure could be identified by cataloging public T cell receptors. The number of donors typed differed by locus, with about 629-630 for A, B, C, DRB1 and DQB1, more than 500 for DQA1, 600 to 610 for DPA1, and approximately 470 for DPB1. In a later genetic analysis, genome-wide SNP genotypes for about three fifths of the roughly 670 donors were used, and that subset was treated as a discovery cohort. A separate validation cohort of 100 to 150 different subjects was used in addition to the roughly 670-subject first cohort. Using immunosequencing, the study profiled T cell repertoires from 550 to 750 subjects and related those repertoires to cytomegalovirus serostatus. Every repertoire in the discovery cohort had been generated on one and the same sequencing platform. The study combined high-throughput TCR immunosequencing, statistical association of individual TCRs with disease status, and machine learning to predict cytomegalovirus infection status. Among over 350 genotyped donors of the cohort, an average of 235,054 unique TCR beta nucleotide sequences were sequenced per donor, roughly 18% of them non-productive. A later analysis re-analyzed previously published TCR beta repertoires from roughly 630 donors and added high-resolution HLA genotyping to study TCR occurrence patterns. Class I and class II HLA loci were covered by the typing at four-digit resolution. The genetic ancestry cluster associated with self-reported Caucasian donors included about 84% of the 300 to 450 genotyped donors. Roughly five DR-DQ haplotypes were handled as single units for association and clustering, since linkage in the cohort was strong. Results the study describes overall, beyond this receptor: An association between a missense DCLRE1C variant and V-gene and J-gene trimming of TCR beta chains was found in a later genetic analysis and replicated in an independent cohort. In a later genetic analysis, fewer N-insertions in productive TCRs were reported among donors in an Asian-associated ancestry cluster than the approximately 670-donor mean. CMV serostatus was the only immune exposure information available for the cohort. According to a later analysis, TCR association rates differed among HLA loci, with DRB1 alleles showing the most associated TCRs and HLA-C alleles showing the fewest. Correlated functional status among segregating V segments might reflect linkage disequilibrium, but an unknown experimental factor could not be ruled out. It was suggested by the authors that the approach could potentially be generalized to other disease states and immunological phenotypes. Because HLA typing was missing for some donors at each locus, association tests included only the typed subset. The cohort was sequenced for TCR beta chains only, and without alpha or paired-chain data the features that could be detected were limited. The presence/absence analyses assumed that sequencing depth was roughly uniform across donors, and that assumption may not be true. Because counts were too low, about 18 rarely observed V segments, including chromosome 9 orphons, were excluded from the earlier analysis of 500 to 700 of the donors. At a false discovery rate of 0.05, a later analysis linked under 20,000 TCR beta sequences to specific HLA alleles. Broadly in line with IMGT annotations, most TCR beta V segments showed up in productive rearrangements about 90% or about 30% of the time in an earlier analysis of a few hundred of the donors. A few of the identified cytomegalovirus-associated TCR beta chains were confirmed in vitro to be specific for cytomegalovirus antigens. Across donors, most TCR sequences were observed very rarely, whereas some public TCRs were present in many individuals. In a later analysis, most CMV-associated TCR beta chains were found to appear HLA-restricted, with HLA associations seemingly driven largely by CMV exposure. In a later analysis, HLA-associated TCR beta chains were found to be more clonally expanded and to have lower generation probabilities than equally common non-associated chains. In a later analysis, several top co-occurrence clusters were reported to appear linked to parvovirus B19, influenza, CMV and Epstein-Barr virus. When HLA alleles, especially DR and DQ, strongly co-occurred, TCR associations were difficult to assign to individual alleles. A further reported finding was that TCR beta sequences accurately predicted the HLA-A and HLA-B alleles for most subjects in the first cohort. The classifier was reported to diagnose cytomegalovirus status with high specificity and sensitivity in both the original and validation cohorts. The study listed 150 to 200 TCR beta chains as associated with cytomegalovirus. A cluster of highly shared sequence variants was judged likely to be a technical artifact of the sequencing pipeline. The 87-base-pair reads could not distinguish some IMGT-functional V segments, including TRBV6-2 and TRBV6-3, so those segments were excluded.

CDR1 is given as LNHDA and CDR2 as SQIVND, both from the germline V gene (reference sequence). V and J are truncated by 7 bases and 1 base respectively, leaving an intervening sequence of 13 bases. Measured from the cysteine to the phenylalanine, the CDR3 is 15 residues long. Only the CDR3 DNA is retained, 45 bases long and in frame from the first base. The cohort comprised around 690 healthy bone marrow donors. At the time of sampling, every cohort member was nominally healthy, though immune exposures that went unrecorded were likely present. The donor tested CMV seropositive and was one of the 289 seropositive cohort members. Every donor gave a peripheral blood sample, and the peripheral blood mononuclear cells from that sample were used for TCR beta sequencing. Genomic DNA was extracted from the blood cell samples with the Qiagen DNeasy Blood Extraction Kit.

This clonotype originated in a woman aged 40-49 years in good health and CMV-seropositive. The rearrangement joined TRBV19 to TRBJ1-4, with the D segment identity uncertain. Sequencing was performed on PBMCs. The CDR3 reads as follows: CASISTGITNEKLFF. The bases are TGTGCCAGTATCTCGACGGGGATAACTAATGAAAAACTGTTTTTT.